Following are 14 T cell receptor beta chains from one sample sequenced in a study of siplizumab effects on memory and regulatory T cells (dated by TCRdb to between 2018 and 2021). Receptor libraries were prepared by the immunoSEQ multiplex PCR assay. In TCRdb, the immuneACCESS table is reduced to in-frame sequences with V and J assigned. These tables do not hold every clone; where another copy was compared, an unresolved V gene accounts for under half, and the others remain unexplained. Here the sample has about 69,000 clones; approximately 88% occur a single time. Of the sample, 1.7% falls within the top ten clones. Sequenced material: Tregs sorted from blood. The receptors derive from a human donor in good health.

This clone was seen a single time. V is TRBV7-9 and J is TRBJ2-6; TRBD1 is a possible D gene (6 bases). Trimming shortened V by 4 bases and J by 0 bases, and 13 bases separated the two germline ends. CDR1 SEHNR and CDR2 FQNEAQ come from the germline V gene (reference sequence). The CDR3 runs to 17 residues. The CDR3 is CASSSRTALSGANVLTF. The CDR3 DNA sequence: TGTGCCAGCAGCTCGCGGACAGCCCTCTCTGGGGCCAACGTCCTGACTTTC. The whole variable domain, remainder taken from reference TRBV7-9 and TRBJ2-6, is DTGVSQNPRHKITKRGQNVTFRCDPISEHNRLYWYRQTLGQGPEFLTYFQNEAQLEKSRLLSDRFSAERPKGSFSTLEIQRTEQGDSAMYLCASSSRTALSGANVLTFGAGSRLTVL.

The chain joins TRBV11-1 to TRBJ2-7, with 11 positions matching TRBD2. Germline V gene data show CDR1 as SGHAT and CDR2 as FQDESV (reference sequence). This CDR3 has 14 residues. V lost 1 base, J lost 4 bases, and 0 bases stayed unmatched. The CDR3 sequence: CASSLGLAGYEQYF. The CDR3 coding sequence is TGTGCCAGCAGCTTAGGACTAGCGGGATACGAGCAGTACTTC.

DNA of the CDR3: TGCGCCAGCAGCTTGGCCGGGGGCGTGGGCGCGTACGAGCAGTACTTC. Its protein product is CASSLAGGVGAYEQYF. V usage is TRBV5-1 and J usage is TRBJ2-7, with D tentatively TRBD1 or TRBD2 (6 bases each). Germline CDR1 and CDR2: SGHRS and YFSETQ. This CDR3 comprises 16 residues. V lost 0 bases to trimming and J lost 4 bases, with 17 bases between them.

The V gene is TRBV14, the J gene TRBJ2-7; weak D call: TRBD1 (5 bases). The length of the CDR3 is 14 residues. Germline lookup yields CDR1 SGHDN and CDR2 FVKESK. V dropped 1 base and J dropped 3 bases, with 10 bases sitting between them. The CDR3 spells CASSQAGWYYEQYF. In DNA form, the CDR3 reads TGTGCCAGCAGCCAAGCAGGGTGGTACTACGAGCAGTACTTC. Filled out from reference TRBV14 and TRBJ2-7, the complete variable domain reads EAGVTQFPSHSVIEKGQTVTLRCDPISGHDNLYWYRRVMGKEIKFLLHFVKESKQDESGMPNNRFLAERTGGTYSTLKVQPAELEDSGVYFCASSQAGWYYEQYFGPGTRLTVT.

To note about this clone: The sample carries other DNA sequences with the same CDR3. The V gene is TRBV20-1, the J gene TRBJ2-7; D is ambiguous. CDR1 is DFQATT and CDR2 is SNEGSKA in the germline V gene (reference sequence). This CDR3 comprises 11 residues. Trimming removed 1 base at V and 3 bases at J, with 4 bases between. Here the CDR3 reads CSARGVYEQYF. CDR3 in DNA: TGCAGTGCTAGAGGGGTCTACGAGCAGTACTTC.

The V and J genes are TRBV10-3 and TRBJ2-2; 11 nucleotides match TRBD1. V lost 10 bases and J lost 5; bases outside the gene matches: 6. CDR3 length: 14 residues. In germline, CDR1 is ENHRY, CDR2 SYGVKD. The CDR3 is CASCGTGGTGELFF. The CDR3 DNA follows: TGTGCCAGCTGCGGGACAGGGGGTACCGGGGAGCTGTTTTTT.

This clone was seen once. The CDR3 sequence is CASSTRTDTQYF. CDR3 sequence (DNA): TGTGCCAGCAGTACCCGAACAGATACGCAGTATTTT. This chain connects TRBV6-6 to TRBJ2-3, with D unresolved. This CDR3 region has 12 residues. V was trimmed by 5 bases and J by 3 bases, leaving 6 bases between them. The germline gives CDR1 MNHNY, CDR2 SVGAGI (reference sequence).

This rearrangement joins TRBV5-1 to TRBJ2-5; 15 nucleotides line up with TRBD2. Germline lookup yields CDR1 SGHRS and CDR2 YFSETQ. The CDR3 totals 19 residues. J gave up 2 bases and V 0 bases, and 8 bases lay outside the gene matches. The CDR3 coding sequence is TGCGCCAGCAGCTTGGTCGGGACTAGCGGGAGGACCCAACAAGAGACCCAGTACTTC. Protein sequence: CASSLVGTSGRTQQETQYF.

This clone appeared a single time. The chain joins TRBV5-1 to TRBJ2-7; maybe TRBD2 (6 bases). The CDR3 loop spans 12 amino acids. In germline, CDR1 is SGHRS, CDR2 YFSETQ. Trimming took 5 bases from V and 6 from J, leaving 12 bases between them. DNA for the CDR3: TGCGCCAGCAGTCCACGGGGGACCGAGCAGTACTTC. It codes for CASSPRGTEQYF.

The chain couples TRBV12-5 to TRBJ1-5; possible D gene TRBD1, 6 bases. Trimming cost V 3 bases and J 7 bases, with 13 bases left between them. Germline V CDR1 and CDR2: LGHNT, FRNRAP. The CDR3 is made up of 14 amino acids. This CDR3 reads CASGLGGIAQPQHF. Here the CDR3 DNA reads TGTGCTAGTGGTTTAGGGGGGATTGCACAGCCCCAGCATTTT.

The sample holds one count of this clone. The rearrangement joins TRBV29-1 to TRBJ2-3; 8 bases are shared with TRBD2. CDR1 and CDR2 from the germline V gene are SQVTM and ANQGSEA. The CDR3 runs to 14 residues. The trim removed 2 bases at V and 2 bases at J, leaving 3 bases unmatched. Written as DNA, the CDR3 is TGCAGCGTTGAACAAGCGGGAGCCACAGATACGCAGTATTTT. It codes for CSVEQAGATDTQYF.

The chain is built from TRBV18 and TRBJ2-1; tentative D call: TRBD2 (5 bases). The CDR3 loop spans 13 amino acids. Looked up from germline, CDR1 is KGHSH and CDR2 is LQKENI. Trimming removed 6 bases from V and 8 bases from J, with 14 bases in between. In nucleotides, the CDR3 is TGTGCCAGCTCCCCGAGGGTGGGCGATGAGCAGTTCTTC. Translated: CASSPRVGDEQFF.

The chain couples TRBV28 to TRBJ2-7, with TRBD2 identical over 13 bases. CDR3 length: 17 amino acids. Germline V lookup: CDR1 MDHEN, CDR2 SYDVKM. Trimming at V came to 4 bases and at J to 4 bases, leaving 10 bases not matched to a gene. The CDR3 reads CASSSGLAGSGWYEQYF. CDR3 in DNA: TGTGCCAGCAGTTCGGGACTAGCGGGGAGCGGTTGGTACGAGCAGTACTTC.

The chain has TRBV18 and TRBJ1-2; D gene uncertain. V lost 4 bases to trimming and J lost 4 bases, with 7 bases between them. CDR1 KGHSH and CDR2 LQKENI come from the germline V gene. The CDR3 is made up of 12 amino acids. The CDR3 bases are TGTGCCAGCTCACAGGGTACCTATGGCTACACCTTC. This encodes CASSQGTYGYTF.